The entry below gives a single TCR beta chain sequence along with its context. The clone's antigen remains unknown. Nothing much larger sits one base from this clone, and base qualities are not available. This specimen belongs to a study of radiotherapy plus CTLA-4 blockade in lung cancer (dated by TCRdb to about 2018). Background on the whole study: Objective responses occurred in around 19% of enrolled patients, and just over 30% achieved disease control. What the work shows at the level of the full study, not this receptor alone: After treatment with radiotherapy and ipilimumab, TCR clones that originated in tumors expanded in peripheral blood. The strongest predictors of response were reported to be early dynamic shifts in blood T cell clones along with a rise in serum interferon-beta following radiation.

Receptor libraries were prepared by the immunoSEQ multiplex PCR assay. TCRdb retrieved this table from immuneACCESS and kept in-frame rearrangements only. Not all clones are present; in checked studies, unresolved V genes account for under half, and no reason is known for the remainder. Within this sample are 45,000 or so clones, with approximately 70% of them counted one time only. In total, the top ten clones hold approximately 3.3% of the sample. The CDR3 starts with the cysteine, ends with the phenylalanine, and has 15 residues. Of all the DNA, just the CDR3 is kept, 45 bases in frame from base 1. CDR1 and CDR2 are read off the germline V gene as MGHDK and SYGVNS. V is clipped by 3 bases and J by 6 bases, and the sequence between their germline boundaries is 15 bases long. The study evaluated CTLA-4 blockade (ipilimumab) given together with focal radiation therapy in patients who had chemo-refractory metastatic non-small-cell lung cancer.

The receptor comes from a human donor with non-small cell lung cancer who had a complete response to radiotherapy plus ipilimumab. This specimen consisted of peripheral blood, obtained from a patient treated with radiotherapy plus ipilimumab. The chain joins TRBV25-1 to TRBJ2-1; TRBD2 could be the D gene, as 5 bases match. The CDR3 corresponds to CASSDVNRDFNEQFF. The nucleotide sequence is given as TGTGCCAGCAGTGATGTGAACCGGGATTTCAATGAGCAGTTCTTC.